This is a list of T cell receptor beta chains from one sample in a study of CD8 T cells in Susac syndrome. MiXCR was run by TCRdb on the immunoSEQ multiplex PCR reads, yielding one entry per CDR3 protein. The sample shows a few hundred thousand distinct CDR3 sequences, about 93% of them seen only once. What was sequenced was CD4+ T cells from PBMCs. The receptors shown here come from a human donor with multiple sclerosis. Both conserved end residues are part of each CDR3. A D gene is named only where the DNA matches it firmly. A row's size may be missing; if present it is once, few, many or a size class.

clone_size	d_call	j_call	v_call	cdr3_length	cdr3_aa	cdr3_nt
few	-	TRBJ2-6	TRBV7-9	15	CASSLRVSGANVLTF	TGTGCCAGCAGCTTACGGGTCTCTGGGGCCAACGTCCTGACTTTC
-	-	TRBJ2-3	TRBV7-3	13	CASKLAGTDTQYF	TGTGCCAGCAAGTTGGCAGGGACAGATACGCAGTATTTT
-	-	TRBJ2-4	TRBV7-9	14	CASSAPRLKNIQYF	TGTGCCAGCAGCGCCCCCCGGCTGAAAAACATTCAGTACTTC
-	-	TRBJ1-5	TRBV28	15	CASSPQQGLGQPQHF	TGTGCCAGCAGTCCCCAACAGGGCCTTGGTCAGCCCCAGCATTTT
-	-	TRBJ2-1	TRBV5-1	15	CASSLEPSSYNEQFF	TGCGCCAGCAGCTTGGAACCAAGCTCCTACAATGAGCAGTTCTTC
-	-	TRBJ1-2	TRBV4-2	14	CASSQGPLNYGYTF	TGTGCCAGCAGCCAAGGACCGCTTAACTATGGCTACACCTTC
-	-	TRBJ1-1	TRBV20-1	11	CSATNGAEAFF	TGCAGTGCTACCAACGGCGCCGAAGCTTTCTTT
once	-	TRBJ2-3	TRBV30	13	CAWTDSSTDTQYF	TGTGCCTGGACAGACTCCAGCACAGATACGCAGTATTTT
-	-	TRBJ1-2	TRBV29-1	11	CSVGDNYGYTF	TGCAGCGTTGGGGACAACTATGGCTACACCTTC
-	TRBD2	TRBJ2-7	TRBV20-1	12	CSAIPLAYEQYF	TGCAGTGCTATCCCACTAGCGTACGAGCAGTACTTC
-	TRBD2	TRBJ2-1	TRBV5-1	16	CASSLEGGSGYNEQFF	TGCGCCAGCAGCTTGGAGGGTGGTAGCGGGTACAATGAGCAGTTCTTC
once	-	TRBJ1-5	TRBV28	16	CASSFHRRSGNQPQHF	TGTGCCAGCAGTTTCCACCGGAGGAGTGGCAATCAGCCCCAGCATTTT
few	-	TRBJ2-7	TRBV5-4	13	CASSLDLSYEQYF	TGTGCCAGCAGCTTGGACCTCTCCTACGAGCAGTACTTC
-	TRBD1	TRBJ1-6	TRBV28	15	CASSFQGAWNSPLHF	TGTGCCAGCAGTTTCCAGGGGGCGTGGAATTCACCCCTCCACTTT
-	-	TRBJ1-1	TRBV6-5	12	CASRGGWTEAFF	TGTGCCAGCCGTGGGGGATGGACTGAAGCTTTCTTT
-	TRBD1	TRBJ1-2	TRBV5-1	15	CASWGSPGQEYGYTF	TGCGCCAGCTGGGGATCTCCGGGACAGGAGTATGGCTACACCTTC
-	-	TRBJ1-3	TRBV7-8	16	CASSLVRVVSGNTIYF	TGTGCCAGCAGCTTAGTCAGGGTGGTCTCTGGAAACACCATATATTTT
-	TRBD1	TRBJ2-4	TRBV20-1	19	CSARPETGDLPIRENIQYF	TGCAGTGCTAGACCGGAGACAGGGGACCTCCCAATAAGAGAAAACATTCAGTACTTC
-	TRBD1	TRBJ1-1	TRBV4-1	16	CASSQDGFGRGTEAFF	TGCGCCAGCAGCCAAGATGGGTTTGGCAGGGGGACTGAAGCTTTCTTT
-	TRBD1	TRBJ2-2	TRBV9	16	CASSVAMDRGTGELFF	TGTGCCAGCAGCGTAGCTATGGACAGGGGCACCGGGGAGCTGTTTTTT
-	-	TRBJ1-1	TRBV3-1	14	CASSQAGRGPEAFF	TGTGCCAGCAGCCAAGCGGGCAGGGGTCCTGAAGCTTTCTTT
-	TRBD1	TRBJ1-1	TRBV4-1	16	CASSQGIWDRGVGAFF	TGCGCCAGCAGCCAAGGGATCTGGGACAGGGGTGTCGGAGCTTTCTTT
once	-	TRBJ1-5	TRBV20-1	15	CSASAVLAANQPQHF	TGCAGTGCTAGCGCGGTCCTTGCTGCCAATCAGCCCCAGCATTTT
-	-	TRBJ2-5	TRBV28	13	CASSPGGWETQYF	TGTGCCAGCAGTCCGGGGGGCTGGGAGACCCAGTACTTC
-	-	TRBJ2-3	TRBV20-1	13	CSARADSTDTQYF	TGCAGTGCTAGAGCTGACAGCACAGATACGCAGTATTTT
-	-	TRBJ2-3	TRBV5-6	17	CASSLVGGGISTDTQYF	TGTGCCAGCAGCTTGGTGGGGGGCGGCATAAGCACAGATACGCAGTATTTT
-	TRBD1	TRBJ1-3	TRBV4-1	17	CASSQPGTGYSGNTIYF	TGCGCCAGCAGCCAACCCGGGACAGGGTACTCTGGAAACACCATATATTTT
-	TRBD2	TRBJ2-7	TRBV12-3/TRBV12-4	15	CASSPGTSGTYEQYF	TGTGCCAGCAGCCCTGGGACTAGCGGGACCTACGAGCAGTACTTC
once	-	TRBJ2-7	TRBV20-1	14	CSAMRQEGIYEQYF	TGCAGTGCTATGAGACAGGAGGGGATCTACGAGCAGTACTTC
once	-	TRBJ2-5	TRBV24-1	13	CATSDLTPETQYF	TGTGCCACCAGTGACCTGACACCTGAGACCCAGTACTTC
-	-	TRBJ2-5	TRBV3-1	11	CASSHLATQYF	TGTGCCAGCAGCCATCTCGCGACCCAGTACTTC
-	-	TRBJ2-1	TRBV20-1	15	CSAAIGVADRIEQFF	TGCAGTGCTGCGATAGGGGTCGCAGATAGGATTGAGCAGTTCTTC
-	-	TRBJ2-2	TRBV7-9	16	CASSSGPSLNTGELFF	TGTGCCAGCAGCTCCGGACCATCCTTGAACACCGGGGAGCTGTTTTTT
-	-	TRBJ2-2	TRBV2	13	CASSKTRAGELFF	TGTGCCAGCAGTAAGACACGGGCCGGGGAGCTGTTTTTT
-	TRBD2	TRBJ2-1	TRBV13	16	CASGPQTSSGYNEQFF	TGTGCCAGCGGCCCTCAGACTAGCTCGGGGTACAATGAGCAGTTCTTC
-	-	TRBJ1-3	TRBV12-3/TRBV12-4	12	CASSAQGYTIYF	TGTGCCAGCAGTGCACAGGGCTACACCATATATTTT
-	TRBD2	TRBJ2-3	TRBV12-3/TRBV12-4	12	CASTAGDDTQYF	TGTGCCAGCACCGCGGGGGATGATACGCAGTATTTT
-	-	TRBJ2-7	TRBV3-1	14	CASSPHHSTYEQYF	TGTGCCAGCAGCCCCCACCACTCCACCTACGAGCAGTACTTC
few	-	TRBJ2-6	TRBV5-1	14	CASSFRAGANVLTF	TGCGCCAGCAGCTTCAGGGCTGGGGCCAACGTCCTGACTTTC
-	-	TRBJ2-3	TRBV4-1	14	CASSQEVSTDTQYF	TGCGCCAGCAGCCAAGAGGTGTCCACAGATACGCAGTATTTT
-	TRBD1	TRBJ1-5	TRBV20-1	13	CSAHRGQNQPQHF	TGCAGTGCTCACAGGGGGCAAAATCAGCCCCAGCATTTT
-	-	TRBJ2-3	TRBV19	15	CASSLQGLSTDTQYF	TGTGCCAGTAGTTTACAGGGTCTTAGCACAGATACGCAGTATTTT
-	-	TRBJ2-5	TRBV7-2	15	CASSLVGGFQETQYF	TGTGCCAGCAGCTTAGTGGGAGGTTTTCAAGAGACCCAGTACTTC
-	-	TRBJ1-5	TRBV12-3/TRBV12-4	14	CASSPGVSNQPQHF	TGTGCCAGCAGCCCAGGGGTGAGCAATCAGCCCCAGCATTTT
-	-	TRBJ2-5	TRBV20-1	13	CSRQSFLQETQYF	TGCAGCAGACAGTCATTCTTACAAGAGACCCAGTACTTC
-	-	TRBJ1-1	TRBV30	14	CAWSMEGRNTEAFF	TGTGCCTGGAGTATGGAGGGCCGGAACACTGAAGCTTTCTTT
-	TRBD1	TRBJ1-1	TRBV5-6	14	CASSLLGQGAEAFF	TGTGCCAGCAGCTTGCTCGGACAGGGCGCTGAAGCTTTCTTT